These 8 T cell receptor beta chains originate from one sample sequenced in a study of sequential checkpoint blockade in melanoma. Noted treatment: randomized to nivolumab then ipilimumab (arm A) or the reverse (arm B). Clones were read by immunoSEQ multiplex PCR, and TCRdb kept only the in-frame ones, dropping some. The repertoire holds a few thousand clones, with roughly 60% as singletons. Source: CD8+ T cells sorted from blood (inferred from file names), taken from a patient given nivolumab and ipilimumab in sequence. These receptors were taken from a human patient with melanoma. Some clones in this sample may be carry-over from other donors' samples.

The chain has TRBV6-1 and TRBJ1-2; 10 bases line up with TRBD1. Trimming at V came to 3 bases and at J to 3 bases, leaving 13 bases not matched to a gene. Germline assignment: CDR1 MNHNS and CDR2 SASEGT. The CDR3 length is 18 residues. CDR3 DNA sequence: TGTGCCAGCAGTGACCTCGACAGGGGGCGACCCTTGGACTATGGCTACACCTTC. It codes for CASSDLDRGRPLDYGYTF.

This clone turned up a few times. The chain recombines TRBV27 with TRBJ1-2; D may be TRBD1 (5 bases). The CDR3 is made up of 15 amino acids. CDR1 is MNHEY and CDR2 is SMNVEV in the germline V gene (reference sequence). V was cut by 5 bases and J by 4 bases, with 17 bases left in between. The CDR3 bases are TGTGCCAGCAGTCAGCGGGCGGAGGGGCTCTATGGCTACACCTTC. Its protein product is CASSQRAEGLYGYTF.

Only one count was recorded for this clone. The chain has TRBV6-1 and TRBJ2-7; 10 bases fit TRBD1. CDR3 length: 14 residues. The trim removed 4 bases at V and 7 bases at J, leaving 7 bases unmatched. Germline lookup yields CDR1 MNHNS and CDR2 SASEGT. The CDR3 loop is CASSGDRGLREQYF. CDR3 DNA: TGTGCCAGCAGTGGGGACAGGGGCTTGAGGGAGCAGTACTTC.

The rearrangement uses TRBV5-5 and TRBJ1-4, with 10 bases matching TRBD1. J gave up 6 bases and V 3 bases, and 5 bases lay outside the gene matches. Germline CDR1 SGHKS, CDR2 YYEKEE (reference sequence). This CDR3 is 15 amino acids long. The CDR3 DNA sequence: TGTGCCAGCAGCTCCTCGACAGGGGGCTATGAAAAACTGTTTTTT. It codes for CASSSSTGGYEKLFF.

V usage is TRBV7-9 and J usage is TRBJ1-5; tentatively, D is TRBD1 (5 bases). This CDR3 is built from 14 residues. Trimming removed 4 bases at V and 3 bases at J, with 10 bases between. CDR1 is SEHNR, CDR2 FQNEAQ, per germline (reference sequence). The CDR3 coding sequence is TGTGCCAGCAGCTCGGGGGTTTTCAATCAGCCCCAGCATTTT. Translation: CASSSGVFNQPQHF. Full variable domain (rest looked up from reference TRBV7-9 and TRBJ1-5): DTGVSQNPRHKITKRGQNVTFRCDPISEHNRLYWYRQTLGQGPEFLTYFQNEAQLEKSRLLSDRFSAERPKGSFSTLEIQRTEQGDSAMYLCASSSGVFNQPQHFGDGTRLSIL.

The chain uses TRBV7-9 and TRBJ1-6; D is possibly TRBD1 (5 bases). V was trimmed by 5 bases and J by 10 bases, leaving 9 bases between them. Germline assignment: CDR1 SEHNR and CDR2 FQNEAQ (reference sequence). CDR3 length: 12 amino acids. CDR3 sequence (DNA): TGTGCCAGCAGCCTGGCAGGGTCACCCCTCCACTTT. Translating gives CASSLAGSPLHF.

This clone was observed a few times. This chain connects TRBV21-1 to TRBJ2-7; the D call in the table, TRBD2, was not verified against the DNA. TRBV21-1 is described as a pseudogene. This CDR3 spans 11 amino acids. The CDR3 protein is CASSRRGEQYF. The CDR3 coding sequence is TGTGCCAGCAGCAGGAGGGGCGAGCAGTACTTC.

The chain uses TRBV2 and TRBJ1-1; 7 bases match TRBD1. The junction had 5 bases not matched to a gene; V was cut back by 4 bases and J by 0 bases. CDR3 length: 15 amino acids. Germline V gives CDR1 SNHLY, CDR2 FYNNEI. For the CDR3, the DNA is TGTGCCAGCAGTGGAGCCGGGACAGTGAACACTGAAGCTTTCTTT. Protein: CASSGAGTVNTEAFF.